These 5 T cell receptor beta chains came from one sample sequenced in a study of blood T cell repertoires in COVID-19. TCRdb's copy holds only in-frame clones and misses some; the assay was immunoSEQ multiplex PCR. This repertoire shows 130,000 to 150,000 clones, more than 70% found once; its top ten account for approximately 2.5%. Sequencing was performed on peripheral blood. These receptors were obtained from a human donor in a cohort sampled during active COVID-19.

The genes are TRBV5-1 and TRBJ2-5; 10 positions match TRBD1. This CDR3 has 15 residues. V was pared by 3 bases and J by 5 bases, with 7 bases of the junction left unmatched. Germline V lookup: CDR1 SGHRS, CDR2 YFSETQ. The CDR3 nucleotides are TGCGCCAGCAGCTCCCGGGACAGGGGTAGGGAGACCCAGTACTTC. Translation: CASSSRDRGRETQYF.

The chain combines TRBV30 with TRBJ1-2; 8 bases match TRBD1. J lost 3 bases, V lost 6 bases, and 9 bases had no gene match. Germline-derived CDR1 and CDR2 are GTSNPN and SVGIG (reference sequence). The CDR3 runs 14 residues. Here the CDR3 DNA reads TGTGCCTGTTCGACAGGGGCCGGGGACTATGGCTACACCTTC. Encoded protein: CACSTGAGDYGYTF. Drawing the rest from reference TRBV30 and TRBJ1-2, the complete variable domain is SQTIHQWPATLVQPVGSPLSLECTVEGTSNPNLYWYRQAAGRGLQLLFYSVGIGQISSEVPQNLSASRPQDRQFILSSKKLLLSDSGFYLCACSTGAGDYGYTFGSGTRLTVV.

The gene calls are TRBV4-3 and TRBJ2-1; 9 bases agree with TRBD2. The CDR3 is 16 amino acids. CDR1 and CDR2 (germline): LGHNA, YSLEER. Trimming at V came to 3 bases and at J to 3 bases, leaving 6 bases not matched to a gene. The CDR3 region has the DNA TGCGCCAGCAGCCATAACCTAGCGGGGAGCTACAATGAGCAGTTCTTC. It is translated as CASSHNLAGSYNEQFF.

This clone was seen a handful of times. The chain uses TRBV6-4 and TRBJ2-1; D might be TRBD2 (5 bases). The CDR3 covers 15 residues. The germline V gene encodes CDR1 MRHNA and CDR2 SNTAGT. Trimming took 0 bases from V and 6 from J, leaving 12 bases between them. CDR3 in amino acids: CASSDSLSGVNEQFF. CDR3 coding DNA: TGTGCCAGCAGTGACTCGCTCAGCGGCGTCAATGAGCAGTTCTTC.

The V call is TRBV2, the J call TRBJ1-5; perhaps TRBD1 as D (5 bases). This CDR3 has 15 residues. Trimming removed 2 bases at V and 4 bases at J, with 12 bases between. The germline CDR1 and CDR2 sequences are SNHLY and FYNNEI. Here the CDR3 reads CASSERPAGNQPQHF. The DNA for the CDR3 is TGTGCCAGCAGTGAAAGGCCGGCAGGGAATCAGCCCCAGCATTTT.